This T cell receptor beta chain was captured in a study of OX40 agonist ivuxolimab in advanced cancers. Only a few counts were recorded for this clone. Its antigen is unknown. The timepoints at which blood was sampled were baseline, cycle 4 day 1, and cycle 7 day 1. The V and J ends lost 2 bases and 2 bases respectively, with 8 bases between them. CDR3 length equals 14 residues. From germline, CDR1 is SGHTA and CDR2 FQGTGA. Repertoires were generated with immunoSEQ multiplex PCR, while TCRdb's copy carries only in-frame clones and drops some. The table has 65,000 to 80,000 clones, 90% to 95% seen once. Findings of the study overall: The 0.1-3.0 mg/kg partial responders had among the lowest clonal expansion. Relative to CD4+ cells, CD8+ T cells on average had more expanded clones. Not determined was the antigen specificity of the expanded peripheral T cells.

The TCR was taken from an adult with an advanced solid tumor such as melanoma, head and neck, liver or kidney cancer. The V call is TRBV7-3, the J call TRBJ2-3; D unclear. This specimen consisted of CD4+ or CD8+ T cells sorted from blood, obtained in a trial of the OX40 agonist ivuxolimab. The CDR3, as DNA: TGTGCCAGCAGCTTATCGCTAAACACAGATACGCAGTATTTT. This encodes CASSLSLNTDTQYF.